Following are 5 T cell receptor beta chains from one sample sequenced in a study of OX40 agonist ivuxolimab in advanced cancers. Generated by immunoSEQ multiplex PCR, the TCRdb table keeps only in-frame clones and is missing some. The data hold 50,000 to 65,000 clones, with approximately 88% observed a single time. The sample in question was CD4+ or CD8+ T cells sorted from blood, obtained in a trial of the OX40 agonist ivuxolimab. These receptors were taken from an adult with an advanced solid tumor such as melanoma, head and neck, liver or kidney cancer.

This chain uses TRBV6-1 with TRBJ2-7, with 7 bases matching TRBD1. Germline V gives CDR1 MNHNS, CDR2 SASEGT. The CDR3 covers 15 residues. V lost 3 bases, J lost 0 bases, and 5 bases stayed unmatched. In DNA, the CDR3 is TGTGCCAGCAGTGAGACAGGGCACTACTCCTACGAGCAGTACGTC. Protein: CASSETGHYSYEQYV.

This sequence joins TRBV10-3 and TRBJ2-1, with D unresolved. This CDR3 contains 12 residues. V was shortened by 0 bases and J by 10 bases, with 7 bases between the two germline ends. Germline CDR1 and CDR2: ENHRY and SYGVKD. CDR3 residues: CAISESGVEQFF. CDR3 coding DNA: TGTGCCATCAGTGAGTCTGGCGTAGAGCAGTTCTTC.

The J gene is TRBJ2-1, the V gene TRBV5-1; tentatively, D is TRBD2 (7 bases). CDR3 length: 17 amino acids. V gave up 4 bases and J gave up 7 bases, with 24 bases separating them. From germline, CDR1 is SGHRS and CDR2 YFSETQ. CDR3 sequence (DNA): TGCGCCAGCAGCCCCCTAGAGGACAGCGCCGGGGGGAATGAGCAGTTCTTC. This codes for CASSPLEDSAGGNEQFF.

The V gene is TRBV28, the J gene TRBJ1-5; tentative D call: TRBD1 (5 bases). Trimming took 8 bases from V and 0 from J, leaving 20 bases between them. Germline CDR1 MDHEN, CDR2 SYDVKM. The CDR3 loop spans 17 amino acids. For the CDR3, the DNA is TGTGCCAGCCGCCCCCTCGTGGGGGGGAATAGCAATCAGCCCCAGCATTTT. Amino acids: CASRPLVGGNSNQPQHF.

The V gene is TRBV7-2, the J gene TRBJ2-5; D possibly corresponds to TRBD1 (7 bases). Trimming cost V 0 bases and J 2 bases, with 19 bases left between them. The CDR3 extends over 18 amino acids. Germline loops: CDR1 SGHTA, CDR2 FQGNSA. The CDR3 spells CASSLATAGGLAQETQYF. CDR3 in DNA: TGTGCCAGCAGCTTAGCCACAGCAGGGGGGTTGGCGCAAGAGACCCAGTACTTC.